This TCR beta chain was identified during a study of blood T cell repertoires in COVID-19. About the research overall: From the United States, Italy and Spain came samples of acute and convalescent COVID-19. T cells, B-cell-depleted T cells, or PBMCs provided the cDNA or gDNA that served as material.

The CDR3 is made up of 15 amino acids. Germline V gene data show CDR1 as LNHDA and CDR2 as SQIVND (reference sequence). Trimming removed 5 bases from V and 8 bases from J; junction bases left unmatched: 12. As handled by the study authors: Quantification of nucleated cells was approximated via reference gene primer amplification. Repertoires were generated with immunoSEQ multiplex PCR, while TCRdb's copy carries only in-frame clones and drops some. That table gives V, J and clone size, and the DNA gave D and trimming. The data hold tens of thousands of clones, with around 90% observed a single time. The clonotype originates from a woman of 80 years or more with acute or convalescent COVID-19. The chain recombines TRBV19 with TRBJ1-2; TRBD1 agrees at 9 bases. The sequenced sample was peripheral blood. The CDR3 reads CASSARTGEGMGYTF. CDR3 sequence (DNA): TGTGCCAGTAGTGCCAGGACAGGGGAAGGCATGGGCTACACCTTC.